A single sample is the source of the 8 T cell receptor beta chains below, sequenced in a study of blood T cell repertoires in COVID-19 (dated by TCRdb to about 2020). Receptors were amplified or captured by the immunoSEQ multiplex PCR assay. This immuneACCESS table, as held by TCRdb, lists in-frame sequences with V and J called but not all clones. Of the missing ones, under half trace to an unresolved V gene in checked studies; the others have no known cause. The sample yields around 300,000 clones; roughly nine tenths were counted once. The ten biggest clones cover more than 9% of the sample. The specimen sequenced was PBMCs or T cells enriched from blood (not recorded which). The receptor source for this set is a woman in her twenties or thirties who had recovered from COVID-19.

The J gene is TRBJ2-7, the V gene TRBV5-1; D gene uncertain. V was shortened by 7 bases and J by 1 base, with 6 bases between the two germline ends. Germline V gene lookup returns CDR1 SGHRS and CDR2 YFSETQ. The CDR3 has 11 residues. DNA of the CDR3: TGCGCCAGCCGAGCGTCCTACGAGCAGTACTTC. Its translation is CASRASYEQYF.

This rearrangement joins TRBV2 to TRBJ2-7, with D perhaps matching TRBD2 (5 bases). The V and J ends lost 6 bases and 2 bases respectively, with 8 bases between them. The germline V gene encodes CDR1 SNHLY and CDR2 FYNNEI. The CDR3 covers 12 residues. The CDR3 coding sequence is TGTGCCAGCAGGCAGGAGGCCTACGAGCAGTACTTC. It yields the protein CASRQEAYEQYF.

CDR3 DNA: TGTGCCAGCAGTCTGGGAGGCCCGTATCAGCCCCAGCATTTT. Amino acid sequence: CASSLGGPYQPQHF. The chain employs TRBV27 and TRBJ1-5; D remains ambiguous. Germline V gives CDR1 MNHEY, CDR2 SMNVEV (reference sequence). This CDR3 contains 14 residues. V shed 5 bases and J shed 5 bases, with 13 bases lying between them.

The chain couples TRBV4-3 to TRBJ2-2; TRBD1 is a possible D gene (5 bases). The V end lost 3 bases, the J end lost 5 bases, and 10 bases lay between the germline ends. This CDR3 has 14 residues. Germline-derived CDR1 and CDR2 are LGHNA and YSLEER. CDR3 sequence: CASSHQGRTGELFF. The CDR3, as DNA: TGCGCCAGCAGCCATCAGGGAAGGACCGGGGAGCTGTTTTTT.

This chain joins TRBV24-1 and TRBJ1-4, with D tentatively TRBD1 (6 bases). V lost 3 bases and J 4 bases, leaving 17 bases between the germline ends. The germline CDR1 and CDR2 sequences are KGHDR and SFDVKD. The CDR3 loop spans 17 amino acids. The CDR3: CATSDPRTATFNEKLFF. CDR3 bases: TGTGCCACCAGTGATCCGCGGACAGCCACCTTTAATGAAAAACTGTTTTTT.

V is TRBV29-1 and J is TRBJ2-5, with D possibly being TRBD2 (6 bases). The V end was cut by 3 bases, the J end by 4 bases, with 18 bases between. Germline V gene sequence: CDR1 SQVTM, CDR2 ANQGSEA. The CDR3 has 15 residues. The CDR3 protein is CSVDVEGVSVETQYF. In nucleotides, the CDR3 is TGCAGCGTTGATGTGGAGGGAGTATCGGTAGAGACCCAGTACTTC. The full variable domain, its missing parts supplied by reference TRBV29-1 and TRBJ2-5, is SAVISQKPSRDICQRGTSLTIQCQVDSQVTMMFWYRQQPGQSLTLIATANQGSEATYESGFVIDKFPISRPNLTFSTLTVSNMSPEDSSIYLCSVDVEGVSVETQYFGPGTRLLVL.

This clone was recorded only once. The CDR3 sequence is CASTHHVQGALQETQYF. The CDR3 coding sequence is TGTGCCAGCACGCATCACGTCCAGGGGGCCCTCCAAGAGACCCAGTACTTC. The V and J genes are TRBV28 and TRBJ2-5, with 8 positions matching TRBD1. J was trimmed by 1 base and V by 7 bases; bases with no gene match: 14. Germline V gives CDR1 MDHEN, CDR2 SYDVKM. This CDR3 spans 17 amino acids.

The chain carries TRBV5-4 and TRBJ2-5; TRBD1 might be the D (6 bases). Trimming cost V 4 bases and J 5 bases, with 12 bases left between them. The CDR3 is made up of 13 amino acids. Looked up from germline, CDR1 is SGHNT and CDR2 is YYREEE (reference sequence). CDR3 protein: CASSLGHRETQYF. For the CDR3, the DNA is TGTGCCAGCAGCCTGGGACATCGGGAGACCCAGTACTTC.